The clone carrying this T cell receptor (beta chain) turned up a few times. What it recognizes is unknown. The source material, RNA transcripts, was used to amplify TCR beta CDR3 regions. A first-round RT-PCR of the TCR CDR3 used the HTBI primer set. TCRdb recomputed calls from the multiplex PCR reads with MiXCR, one row per CDR3 protein. The sample records approximately 400,000 distinct CDR3 sequences, more than 12% being singletons. This sample stems from a study of T cells in Graves' hyperthyroidism and ophthalmopathy. Study-wide results and limits: Most thyroid clonotypes expanded above 0.001 appeared in blood too.

CDR3 size: 12 residues. V was pared by 8 bases and J by 8 bases, with 15 bases between. Per germline, CDR1 MNHNS and CDR2 SASEGT. Patients showing uncontrolled infection, other autoimmune disease, pregnancy or lactation were ineligible. The material sequenced was blood. The chain employs TRBV6-1 and TRBJ1-2, with D maybe TRBD1 (6 bases). The receptor was isolated from a woman in her thirties with Graves' hyperthyroidism. The CDR3 coding sequence is TGTGCCAGCCAAAGGGGGGGTGGCGGCTACACCTTC. Translation: CASQRGGGGYTF.